This T cell receptor (beta chain) stems from a study of cytomegalovirus exposure and HLA in healthy donors. Whole-study context: The approximately 120 validation repertoires, a later analysis reported, used the same platform as the 550 to 700 repertoires from the first cohort. Whole-study results and caveats: For most TCR sequences rarity was the rule, although some public TCRs occurred in many donors. There were around 160 TCR beta chains listed as cytomegalovirus-associated. Reportedly, cytomegalovirus status was diagnosed with high sensitivity and specificity.

Generated by immunoSEQ multiplex PCR, the TCRdb table keeps only in-frame clones and is missing some. Counted here are 240,000 or so clones, approximately 86% occurring once; the ten biggest clones make up less than 1.5%. Turning to this clone: What it binds is unknown.

The clonotype comes from a woman aged 25 to 39 in good health and CMV-seropositive. The source material was PBMCs.

The CDR3 protein is CASRVQGWGDTQYF. Written as DNA, the CDR3 is TGTGCCAGCAGGGTACAGGGCTGGGGAGATACGCAGTATTTT. This chain joins TRBV27 and TRBJ2-3, with D possibly being TRBD1 (6 bases). Trimming cost V 6 bases and J 5 bases, with 15 bases left between them. CDR3 length equals 14 residues. In germline, CDR1 is MNHEY, CDR2 SMNVEV (reference sequence).